These 16 T cell receptor beta chains were sequenced from one sample in a study of blood T cell repertoires in COVID-19. Data came from immunoSEQ multiplex PCR; TCRdb stores just in-frame clones and leaves some out. The table has fewer than 250,000 clones, 86% seen once. The material sequenced was PBMCs or T cells enriched from blood (not recorded which). The receptors were gathered from a woman aged 45-59 years who had recovered from COVID-19.

This clone has only one observation. V is TRBV30 and J is TRBJ2-7; tentative D call: TRBD2 (6 bases). The ends were cut back, 0 bases at V and 2 bases at J, with 14 bases in the middle. CDR1 is GTSNPN and CDR2 is SVGIG in the germline V gene (reference sequence). This CDR3 is built from 15 residues. DNA of the CDR3: TGTGCCTGGAGTGTTGGTGGGACTTTGCCCTACGAGCAGTACTTC. This translates into CAWSVGGTLPYEQYF.

The chain carries TRBV7-9 and TRBJ1-2; the D gene is possibly TRBD1 (5 bases). The V gene lost 5 bases and the J gene lost 6 bases, with 19 bases spanning the gap. This CDR3 is 15 amino acids long. CDR1 SEHNR and CDR2 FQNEAQ come from the germline V gene (reference sequence). The CDR3, as DNA: TGTGCCAGCAGCGGCCTGGACGTGGGGCTTAATGGCTACACCTTC. The encoded protein is CASSGLDVGLNGYTF.

This chain connects TRBV11-3 to TRBJ2-3; D is possibly TRBD2 (6 bases). CDR3 length equals 14 residues. V was shortened by 5 bases and J by 1 base, with 10 bases between the two germline ends. CDR1 SGHNT and CDR2 YENEEA come from the germline V gene. The CDR3 here is CASSRTGGTDTQYF. Here the CDR3 DNA reads TGTGCCAGCAGCCGCACGGGGGGCACAGATACGCAGTATTTT.

The V call is TRBV28, the J call TRBJ1-5; D not certain. This CDR3 region has 15 residues. CDR1 and CDR2 (germline): MDHEN, SYDVKM. V was shortened by 3 bases and J by 0 bases, with 9 bases between the two germline ends. CDR3 residues: CASSFGQVSNQPQHF. The CDR3 DNA sequence: TGTGCCAGCAGTTTTGGTCAGGTTAGCAATCAGCCCCAGCATTTT.

This chain connects TRBV18 to TRBJ2-7; TRBD1 matches at 8 bases. CDR1 is KGHSH and CDR2 is LQKENI in the germline V gene. The CDR3 runs to 13 residues. The J segment lost 6 bases and the V segment lost 6 bases, leaving 7 bases of the junction unmatched. CDR3 sequence (DNA): TGTGCCAGCTCCTACTCGACAGGGGTCGAGCAGTACTTC. It is translated as CASSYSTGVEQYF.

This clone was counted only a few times. The chain has TRBV7-9 and TRBJ1-2; D not certain. From germline, CDR1 is SEHNR and CDR2 FQNEAQ (reference sequence). V was trimmed by 3 bases and J by 4 bases, leaving 15 bases between them. The CDR3 spans 15 residues. The CDR3 coding sequence is TGTGCCAGCAGCTTTTCAGGCGCGAGTACCTATGGCTACACCTTC. Protein sequence: CASSFSGASTYGYTF.

V usage is TRBV4-2 and J usage is TRBJ1-1; D remains ambiguous. The CDR3 has 14 amino acids. Germline V gene sequence: CDR1 LGHNA, CDR2 YNFKEQ. Between the trimmed V and J ends, which lost 0 bases and 4 bases, there was a span of 9 bases. The CDR3 spells CASSQDPHGTEAFF. CDR3 bases: TGTGCCAGCAGCCAAGACCCCCACGGCACTGAAGCTTTCTTT.

V usage is TRBV7-9 and J usage is TRBJ2-7; 8 nucleotides agree with TRBD1. J lost 2 bases, V lost 5 bases, and 5 bases had no gene match. CDR1 is SEHNR, CDR2 FQNEAQ, per germline (reference sequence). The CDR3 is 14 residues long. This CDR3 reads CASSPGQGTYEQYF. The CDR3 region has the DNA TGTGCCAGCAGCCCCGGACAGGGAACCTACGAGCAGTACTTC.

There are a few counts of this clone. J is TRBJ2-3 and V is TRBV30; 9 bases are shared with TRBD2. The ends lost 3 bases at V and 10 bases at J; junction bases unmatched: 11. The CDR3 consists of 14 residues. CDR1 GTSNPN and CDR2 SVGIG come from the germline V gene (reference sequence). CDR3 amino acids: CAWRLGAGGQAQYF. CDR3 nucleotide sequence: TGTGCCTGGAGGCTCGGGGCGGGAGGGCAGGCGCAGTATTTT.

J is TRBJ2-1 and V is TRBV7-9; D call uncertain. Trimming left V 3 bases short and J 4 bases short, with 13 bases between. The germline CDR1 and CDR2 sequences are SEHNR and FQNEAQ (reference sequence). The CDR3 loop spans 15 amino acids. In DNA, the CDR3 is TGTGCCAGCAGCTTTCACTCTGCGGTTTACAATGAGCAGTTCTTC. It specifies CASSFHSAVYNEQFF.

The chain employs TRBV12-3 or TRBV12-4 and TRBJ1-5; perhaps TRBD1 as D (5 bases). CDR3 length: 13 amino acids. The ends were cut back, 0 bases at V and 7 bases at J, with 7 bases in the middle. This CDR3 is CASSLARAQPQHF. In DNA, the CDR3 is TGTGCCAGCAGTTTAGCCAGGGCGCAGCCCCAGCATTTT.

The rearrangement links TRBV7-2 to TRBJ2-6; tentatively, D is TRBD1 (6 bases). Between the trimmed V and J ends, which lost 1 base and 0 bases, there was a span of 13 bases. The CDR3 covers 18 residues. Per germline, CDR1 SGHTA and CDR2 FQGNSA. In DNA form, the CDR3 reads TGTGCCAGCAGCTTAGTCGGACAGACCGCCTCTGGGGCCAACGTCCTGACTTTC. It translates to CASSLVGQTASGANVLTF. The complete variable domain, with remaining parts taken from reference TRBV7-2 and TRBJ2-6, reads GAGVSQSPSNKVTEKGKDVELRCDPISGHTALYWYRQSLGQGLEFLIYFQGNSAPDKSGLPSDRFSAERTGGSVSTLTIQRTQQEDSAVYLCASSLVGQTASGANVLTFGAGSRLTVL.

V is TRBV4-1 and J is TRBJ2-5, with 11 positions matching TRBD2. CDR3 length: 15 residues. CDR1 MGHRA and CDR2 YSYEKL come from the germline V gene. The V gene end was trimmed by 4 bases and the J gene end by 9 bases; junction bases not matched to a gene: 10. The CDR3 loop is CASSLLAGAWESQYF. The CDR3 DNA reads as TGCGCCAGCAGCCTACTAGCGGGGGCCTGGGAGTCCCAGTACTTC.

This rearrangement joins TRBV9 to TRBJ2-1; D not resolved. The germline CDR1 and CDR2 sequences are SGDLS and YYNGEE. V was clipped by 0 bases and J by 4 bases, with 8 bases between them. This CDR3 is built from 14 residues. CDR3 bases: TGTGCCAGCAGCGTAGAGGCGACTTACAATGAGCAGTTCTTC. This translates into CASSVEATYNEQFF.

The chain has TRBV3-1 (or the pseudogene TRBV3-2) and TRBJ1-3; weak D call: TRBD1 (5 bases). The CDR3 has 16 amino acids. The V gene lost 2 bases and the J gene lost 2 bases, with 13 bases spanning the gap. Looked up from germline, CDR1 is LGHDT and CDR2 is YNNKEL (reference sequence). CDR3 in DNA: TGTGCCAGCAGCCAACTCCCTCGGGGGGCTGGAAACACCATATATTTT. This encodes CASSQLPRGAGNTIYF.

This rearrangement joins TRBV7-2 to TRBJ2-5, with D perhaps matching TRBD2 (7 bases). CDR3 length: 15 amino acids. Germline loops: CDR1 SGHTA, CDR2 FQGNSA. The V and J ends lost 4 bases and 4 bases respectively, with 16 bases between them. CDR3 coding DNA: TGTGCCAGCAGCTCACCCTTAGGGGGGGTAGAGACCCAGTACTTC. This translates into CASSSPLGGVETQYF. Using reference TRBV7-2 and TRBJ2-5 for the parts outside the CDR3, the full variable domain is GAGVSQSPSNKVTEKGKDVELRCDPISGHTALYWYRQSLGQGLEFLIYFQGNSAPDKSGLPSDRFSAERTGGSVSTLTIQRTQQEDSAVYLCASSSPLGGVETQYFGPGTRLLVL.